These 9 T cell receptor beta chains originate from one sample sequenced in a study of cytomegalovirus exposure and HLA in healthy donors. The data were produced by immunoSEQ multiplex PCR, yet TCRdb's version contains in-frame clones alone and is incomplete. This table holds 150,000 or so clones, approximately 92% found once. Sample: PBMCs. The receptors come from a young woman in good health and CMV-seropositive.

This chain uses TRBV28 with TRBJ2-2, with 8 bases lining up with TRBD1. V lost 2 bases to trimming and J lost 0 bases; unmatched junction nucleotides: 2. The CDR3 has 16 residues. CDR1 and CDR2 (germline): MDHEN, SYDVKM. Here the CDR3 reads CASSLPGGANTGELFF. CDR3 coding DNA: TGTGCCAGCAGTTTACCAGGGGGCGCGAACACCGGGGAGCTGTTTTTT.

V is TRBV29-1 and J is TRBJ2-3, with D perhaps matching TRBD2 (6 bases). The V and J ends lost 5 bases and 5 bases respectively, with 17 bases between them. Germline CDR1 is SQVTM and CDR2 is ANQGSEA. The CDR3 runs to 14 residues. DNA for the CDR3: TGCAGCGTTTTGGAGGGACCCGGCATAGATACGCAGTATTTT. This gives the protein CSVLEGPGIDTQYF.

The V call is TRBV4-1, the J call TRBJ2-5; TRBD2 matches 8 bases. Germline trimming cut 2 bases from V and 5 bases from J; bases unmatched to any gene: 7. The CDR3 loop spans 15 amino acids. CDR1 is MGHRA and CDR2 is YSYEKL in the germline V gene. This CDR3 reads CASSQTGGARETQYF. As DNA, the CDR3 is TGCGCCAGCAGCCAAACCGGGGGGGCGCGGGAGACCCAGTACTTC.

J is TRBJ1-1 and V is TRBV5-1; 7 positions match TRBD1. Per the germline V gene, CDR1 is SGHRS and CDR2 is YFSETQ. The CDR3 length is 14 residues. The V segment lost 2 bases and the J segment 2 bases; nucleotides outside the gene matches: 3. The CDR3 spells CASSLQGSNTEAFF. The CDR3 DNA is TGCGCCAGCAGCTTACAGGGGAGTAACACTGAAGCTTTCTTT.

The chain joins TRBV28 to TRBJ1-1; TRBD1 aligns across 8 bases. V dropped 2 bases and J dropped 4; count of bases not matched to a gene: 3. CDR1 and CDR2 from the germline V gene are MDHEN and SYDVKM. The CDR3 consists of 14 residues. CDR3 sequence (DNA): TGTGCCAGCAGTTTAACAGGGGGAAGCACTGAAGCTTTCTTT. Translated: CASSLTGGSTEAFF.

As DNA, the CDR3 is TGCGCCAGCAGCCAAGTCATAGCGGGGGACGCAGATACGCAGTATTTT. This encodes CASSQVIAGDADTQYF. The chain has TRBV4-3 and TRBJ2-3; 9 bases map to TRBD2. The germline gives CDR1 LGHNA, CDR2 YSLEER. V lost 1 base, J lost 4 bases, and 6 bases stayed unmatched. CDR3 length: 16 amino acids.

The chain links TRBV19 to TRBJ2-1; TRBD2 aligns across 11 bases. Germline loops: CDR1 LNHDA, CDR2 SQIVND (reference sequence). V was pared by 5 bases and J by 7 bases, with 19 bases of the junction left unmatched. The CDR3 totals 19 residues. CDR3 nucleotides: TGTGCCAGTAGTCAGCCTGGTTATTTTAGCGGGGGGGCCGGAAATGAGCAGTTCTTC. Its protein is CASSQPGYFSGGAGNEQFF.

The CDR3 DNA reads as TGTGCCAGCAGTTACTCGATAGAGGGGGACTACGAGCAGTACTTC. Residues: CASSYSIEGDYEQYF. The J gene is TRBJ2-7, the V gene TRBV6-6, with a tentative D call TRBD1 (6 bases). The CDR3 covers 15 residues. Trimming stripped 0 bases from V and 3 bases from J, with 12 bases between. CDR1 and CDR2 from the germline V gene are MNHNY and SVGAGI (reference sequence).

The gene calls are TRBV20-1 and TRBJ1-2; 7 bases agree with TRBD1. Looked up from germline, CDR1 is DFQATT and CDR2 is SNEGSKA (reference sequence). This CDR3 has 11 amino acids. V lost 3 bases, J lost 6 bases, and 1 base stayed unmatched. CDR3 coding DNA: TGCAGTGCTAGGACAGGGAATGGCTACACCTTC. Translating gives CSARTGNGYTF.